A single sample gave rise to the 12 T cell receptor beta chains below, sequenced in a study of shared clonotypes between healthy human individuals. Naivety among CD8 cells was defined by CD45RO negativity and positive CCR7 selection, thereby excluding terminally differentiated effector memory CD45RA+ cells. Assay used: immunoSEQ multiplex PCR; TCRdb lists only in-frame clones, some missing. The sample lists about 2.1 million clones; 93% were seen once. Sequencing was performed on naive CD8+ T cells from PBMCs. The receptors come from a man aged 18-30 years in good health. Some clones in this sample may be carry-over from other donors' samples.

The gene calls are TRBV28 and TRBJ2-2, with D perhaps TRBD1 or TRBD2 (5 bases each). The CDR3 runs 16 residues. The germline CDR1 and CDR2 sequences are MDHEN and SYDVKM. Between the trimmed V and J ends, which lost 2 bases and 0 bases, there was a span of 10 bases. For the CDR3, the DNA is TGTGCCAGCAGTTTACCGGGACCTGCGAACACCGGGGAGCTGTTTTTT. It translates to CASSLPGPANTGELFF.

This chain connects TRBV7-9 to TRBJ1-1, with 8 bases fitting TRBD1. Germline V gene data show CDR1 as SEHNR and CDR2 as FQNEAQ (reference sequence). This CDR3 is built from 19 residues. Germline trimming cut 1 base from V and 1 base from J; bases unmatched to any gene: 14. This chain's CDR3 is CASSLVWGQGARGNTEAFF. CDR3 coding DNA: TGTGCCAGCAGCTTAGTATGGGGGCAGGGGGCGCGTGGGAACACTGAAGCTTTCTTT.

V is TRBV13 and J is TRBJ1-2; D is perhaps TRBD1 (5 bases). Trimming stripped 5 bases from V and 0 bases from J, with 19 bases between. Germline V gene lookup returns CDR1 PRHDT and CDR2 FYEKMQ (reference sequence). This CDR3 comprises 17 residues. This CDR3 is CASSQGGTVEANYGYTF. For the CDR3, the DNA is TGTGCCAGCAGCCAGGGCGGGACTGTTGAAGCTAACTATGGCTACACCTTC.

CDR3 protein: CASSYRASGDTQYF. CDR3 coding DNA: TGTGCCAGCAGTTACCGGGCTAGCGGAGATACGCAGTATTTT. This chain links TRBV6-5 with TRBJ2-3, with 7 bases lining up with TRBD2. This CDR3 has 14 amino acids. V gave up 2 bases and J gave up 5 bases; unmatched junction bases: 4. CDR1 MNHEY and CDR2 SVGAGI come from the germline V gene.

The chain links TRBV4-1 to TRBJ1-4; D unclear. The V end lost 4 bases, the J end lost 0 bases, and 9 bases lay between the germline ends. This CDR3 contains 15 residues. Germline V lookup: CDR1 MGHRA, CDR2 YSYEKL. CDR3 region: CASSPYRTTNEKLFF. The CDR3 DNA reads TGCGCCAGCAGCCCCTATAGAACAACTAATGAAAAACTGTTTTTT.

The rearrangement joins TRBV10-3 to TRBJ2-2; 10 nucleotides match TRBD1. This CDR3 is built from 15 residues. Trimming removed 3 bases from V and 5 bases from J; junction bases left unmatched: 3. The germline V gene has CDR1 ENHRY and CDR2 SYGVKD. As DNA, the CDR3 is TGTGCCATCAGTGAACGGACAGGGGGTACCGGGGAGCTGTTTTTT. It specifies CAISERTGGTGELFF.

The gene calls are TRBV5-6 and TRBJ2-4, with a possible D match to TRBD2 (5 bases). Deletions cut 0 bases from V and 1 base from J, with 8 bases between. This CDR3 has 15 residues. Per the germline V gene, CDR1 is SGHDT and CDR2 is YYEEEE. The CDR3 here is CASSLAGNAKNIQYF. CDR3 coding DNA: TGTGCCAGCAGCTTGGCGGGGAATGCCAAAAACATTCAGTACTTC.

The chain carries TRBV10-1 and TRBJ1-1, with D unresolved. Germline CDR1 reads WNHNN; CDR2 reads SYGVQD (reference sequence). The CDR3 has 14 amino acids. Trimming removed 7 bases from V and 0 bases from J, with 12 bases in between. CDR3 loop: CASKVRELNTEAFF. The CDR3 nucleotides are TGCGCCAGCAAAGTCCGGGAGCTGAACACTGAAGCTTTCTTT.

This clone occurred once. CDR3 DNA sequence: TGTGCCAGCAGCTGGCGGGACTTCCGGGGTGGTGAAGCTTTCTTT. This sequence encodes CASSWRDFRGGEAFF. The chain joins TRBV5-6 to TRBJ1-1; possibly TRBD1 for D (5 bases). This CDR3 has 15 residues. Germline lookup yields CDR1 SGHDT and CDR2 YYEEEE. Trimming removed 3 bases at V and 7 bases at J, with 19 bases between.

This clone was found once. CDR3: CAWSAKIRTQYF. In nucleotides, the CDR3 is TGTGCCTGGAGTGCCAAGATCCGTACGCAGTATTTT. This rearrangement joins TRBV30 to TRBJ2-3; D gene ambiguous. This CDR3 contains 12 residues. Germline V lookup: CDR1 GTSNPN, CDR2 SVGIG (reference sequence). The germline V and J ends were trimmed by 1 base and 8 bases, with 10 bases remaining between them. The entire variable domain, with the rest obtained from reference TRBV30 and TRBJ2-3, is as follows: SQTIHQWPATLVQPVGSPLSLECTVEGTSNPNLYWYRQAAGRGLQLLFYSVGIGQISSEVPQNLSASRPQDRQFILSSKKLLLSDSGFYLCAWSAKIRTQYFGPGTRLTVL.

On this clone: Within the sample, other DNA sequences also encode this same CDR3. The chain employs TRBV5-1 and TRBJ1-1; D ambiguous. Germline V gene data show CDR1 as SGHRS and CDR2 as YFSETQ. V dropped 4 bases and J dropped 1 base, with 5 bases sitting between them. This CDR3 spans 12 amino acids. The DNA of the CDR3 is TGCGCCAGCAGCGAATGGAACACTGAAGCTTTCTTT. Residues: CASSEWNTEAFF.

The chain couples TRBV30 to TRBJ1-1; D possibly corresponds to TRBD1 (5 bases). CDR3 length: 13 residues. V was trimmed by 2 bases and J by 4 bases, leaving 11 bases between them. CDR1 GTSNPN and CDR2 SVGIG come from the germline V gene (reference sequence). CDR3 coding DNA: TGTGCCTGGAGTTTCGGGGACTCCACTGAAGCTTTCTTT. Translation: CAWSFGDSTEAFF.